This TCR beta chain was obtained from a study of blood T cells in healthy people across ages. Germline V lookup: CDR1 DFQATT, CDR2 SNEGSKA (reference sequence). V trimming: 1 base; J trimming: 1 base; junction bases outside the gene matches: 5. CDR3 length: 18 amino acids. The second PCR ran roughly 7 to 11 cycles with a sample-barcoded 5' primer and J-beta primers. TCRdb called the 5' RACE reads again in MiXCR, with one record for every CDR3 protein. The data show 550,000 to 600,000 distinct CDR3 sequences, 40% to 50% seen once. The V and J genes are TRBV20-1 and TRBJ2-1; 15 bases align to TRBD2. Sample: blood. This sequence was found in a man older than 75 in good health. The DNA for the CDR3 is TGCAGTGCTAGAGTGAGGACTAGCGGGAGGGGGTCCTACAATGAGCAGTTCTTC. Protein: CSARVRTSGRGSYNEQFF.